These 14 T cell receptor beta chains came from one sample sequenced in a study of blood T cell repertoires in COVID-19 (dated by TCRdb to 2018 to 2021). The library was built by means of the immunoSEQ multiplex PCR assay. The source is immuneACCESS, and TCRdb retained only in-frame sequences with V and J called. Part of the clones is not carried over; for the studies checked, unresolved V genes explain less than half of this, and the remainder is unexplained. The sample table contains roughly 18,000 clones; only one count was recorded for 85% to 90% of them. The top ten hold approximately 16% of the sample. Specimen: peripheral blood. These receptors originate from a man in his sixties or seventies with acute or convalescent COVID-19.

By share of the sample, this clone is medium-sized. J is TRBJ2-7 and V is TRBV3-1 (or the pseudogene TRBV3-2); D perhaps matches TRBD1 (6 bases). Germline V gene data show CDR1 as LGHDT and CDR2 as YNNKEL (reference sequence). The V and J ends lost 4 bases and 2 bases respectively, with 21 bases between them. The CDR3 is 17 residues long. CDR3 DNA: TGTGCCAGCAGCCCAAAGATAGGGATACAGGGCACCTACGAGCAGTACTTC. It specifies CASSPKIGIQGTYEQYF.

This clone has a handful of counts. The chain combines TRBV4-2 with TRBJ2-3, with 12 bases identical to TRBD2. Trimming took 5 bases from V and 5 from J; bases not matched to a gene: 5. Germline loops: CDR1 LGHNA, CDR2 YNFKEQ. The length of the CDR3 is 15 residues. The CDR3: CASSTTSGRLDTQYF. The CDR3 nucleotides are TGTGCCAGCAGCACGACTAGCGGGAGACTAGATACGCAGTATTTT.

This clone was picked up a small number of times. The gene calls are TRBV18 and TRBJ2-7, with 7 bases matching TRBD2. Trimming at V came to 6 bases and at J to 0 bases, leaving 11 bases not matched to a gene. CDR3 length: 16 residues. Germline lookup yields CDR1 KGHSH and CDR2 LQKENI. CDR3 loop: CASSLYIGRSSYEQYF. As DNA, the CDR3 is TGTGCCAGCTCCCTCTATATCGGGAGGAGCTCCTACGAGCAGTACTTC.

V is TRBV2 and J is TRBJ1-2; D uncertain. V shed 5 bases and J shed 6 bases, with 13 bases lying between them. The CDR3 spans 13 residues. Germline V lookup: CDR1 SNHLY, CDR2 FYNNEI. The DNA for the CDR3 is TGTGCCAGCAGTCCCGGGAGGGTTGATGGCTACACCTTC. Protein: CASSPGRVDGYTF.

In regard to this clone: Other DNA variants within this sample encode the same CDR3. The rearrangement uses TRBV12-3 or TRBV12-4 and TRBJ2-5; D is ambiguous. The germline V and J ends were trimmed by 3 bases and 2 bases, with 7 bases remaining between them. There are 13 residues in the CDR3. Here the CDR3 reads CASSFGLQETQYF. The DNA of the CDR3 is TGTGCCAGCAGTTTCGGGTTACAAGAGACCCAGTACTTC.

The rearrangement joins TRBV7-9 to TRBJ1-2; D is ambiguous. This CDR3 is built from 14 residues. The germline V and J ends were trimmed by 4 bases and 3 bases, with 12 bases remaining between them. Germline assignment: CDR1 SEHNR and CDR2 FQNEAQ (reference sequence). The CDR3 DNA reads as TGTGCCAGCAGCTCGGGAGTCCGAGACTATGGCTACACCTTC. As protein: CASSSGVRDYGYTF.

The chain carries TRBV7-2 and TRBJ2-2; D possibly corresponds to TRBD2 (5 bases). Germline assignment: CDR1 SGHTA and CDR2 FQGNSA. Between the trimmed V and J ends, which lost 2 bases and 6 bases, there was a span of 16 bases. The CDR3 spans 16 residues. CDR3: CASSLFDRRGSGELFF. CDR3 in DNA: TGTGCCAGCAGCTTATTCGACCGTAGAGGGTCCGGGGAGCTGTTTTTT.

This sequence joins TRBV6-2 or TRBV6-3 and TRBJ1-1; D remains ambiguous. This CDR3 is 14 amino acids long. CDR1 and CDR2 (germline): MNHEY, SVGEGT. V was trimmed by 3 bases and J by 3 bases, leaving 11 bases between them. CDR3: CASSYRGGDTEAFF. The CDR3 DNA reads TGTGCCAGCAGTTATCGTGGCGGGGACACTGAAGCTTTCTTT.

The chain recombines TRBV7-2 with TRBJ2-7, with unresolved D. This CDR3 is built from 14 residues. V gave up 1 base and J gave up 6 bases, with 13 bases separating them. Germline loops: CDR1 SGHTA, CDR2 FQGNSA. CDR3 sequence reads: CASSLDSVSREQYF. The CDR3 DNA is TGTGCCAGCAGCTTAGATTCGGTTAGTCGCGAGCAGTACTTC.

In its sample, this clone is medium-sized. The CDR3 DNA follows: TGTGCCAGCAGCCAAGAAGTTCTTCTGACAGGGCTTAGCGGGGCCAACGTCCTGACTTTC. This translates into CASSQEVLLTGLSGANVLTF. The chain employs TRBV3-1 (or the pseudogene TRBV3-2) and TRBJ2-6; 7 bases agree with TRBD1. From germline, CDR1 is LGHDT and CDR2 YNNKEL (reference sequence). The CDR3 extends over 20 amino acids. The V gene end was trimmed by 0 bases and the J gene end by 4 bases; junction bases not matched to a gene: 15.

The chain employs TRBV7-8 and TRBJ1-5, with D unclear. Germline loops: CDR1 SGHVS, CDR2 FQNEAQ. V was trimmed by 5 bases and J by 2 bases, leaving 10 bases between them. The CDR3 loop spans 14 amino acids. In DNA, the CDR3 is TGTGCCAGCAGCCCAGGTGGTCGCAATCAGCCCCAGCATTTT. Protein product: CASSPGGRNQPQHF.

V gene TRBV25-1 combines with J gene TRBJ2-1, with TRBD2 matching 7 bases. CDR1 and CDR2 from the germline V gene are MGHDK and SYGVNS. The CDR3 runs 14 residues. J gave up 3 bases and V 1 base, and 0 bases lay outside the gene matches. The CDR3: CASSESSGYNEQFF. As DNA, the CDR3 is TGTGCCAGCAGTGAATCTAGCGGCTACAATGAGCAGTTCTTC.

In DNA, the CDR3 is TGTGCCAGCAGCCCACTGGGACAGGTCCAAGAGACCCAGTACTTC. It codes for CASSPLGQVQETQYF. The V gene is TRBV9, the J gene TRBJ2-5, with 8 bases aligning to TRBD1. V dropped 4 bases and J dropped 1; count of bases not matched to a gene: 6. Germline V gene data show CDR1 as SGDLS and CDR2 as YYNGEE. CDR3 length equals 15 residues.

The chain recombines TRBV3-1 (or the pseudogene TRBV3-2) with TRBJ2-7; D gene unclear. The CDR3 loop spans 13 amino acids. Germline CDR1 and CDR2: LGHDT and YNNKEL (reference sequence). V lost 1 base and J lost 4, with 8 bases in between. CDR3 loop: CASSQGAGYEQYF. CDR3 sequence (DNA): TGTGCCAGCAGCCAAGGCGCCGGGTACGAGCAGTACTTC.